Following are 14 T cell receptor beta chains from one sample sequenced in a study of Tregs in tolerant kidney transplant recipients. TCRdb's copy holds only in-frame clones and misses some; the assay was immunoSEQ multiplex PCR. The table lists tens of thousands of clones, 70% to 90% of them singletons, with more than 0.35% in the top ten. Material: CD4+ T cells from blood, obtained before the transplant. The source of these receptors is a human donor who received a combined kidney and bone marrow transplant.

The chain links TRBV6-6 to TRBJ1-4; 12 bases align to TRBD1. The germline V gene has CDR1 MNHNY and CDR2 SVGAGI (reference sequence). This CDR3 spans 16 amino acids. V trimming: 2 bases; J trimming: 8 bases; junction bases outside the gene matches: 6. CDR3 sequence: CASSYPTGTGGEKLFF. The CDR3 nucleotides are TGTGCCAGCAGTTACCCAACCGGGACAGGGGGCGAAAAACTGTTTTTT.

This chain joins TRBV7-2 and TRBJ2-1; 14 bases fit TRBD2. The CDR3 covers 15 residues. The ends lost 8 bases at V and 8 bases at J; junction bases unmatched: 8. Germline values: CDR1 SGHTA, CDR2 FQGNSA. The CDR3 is CASAWTSGRLDEQFF. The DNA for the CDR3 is TGTGCCAGCGCGTGGACTAGCGGGAGGTTAGATGAGCAGTTCTTC.

The CDR3 reads CASIRGSARETQYF. The CDR3 coding sequence is TGTGCCAGCATTCGCGGGAGTGCGAGAGAGACCCAGTACTTC. The chain recombines TRBV6-1 with TRBJ2-5, with TRBD2 matching over 7 bases. CDR3 length: 14 residues. CDR1 MNHNS and CDR2 SASEGT come from the germline V gene. The V and J ends lost 7 bases and 4 bases, in that order; junction bases with no gene match: 9.

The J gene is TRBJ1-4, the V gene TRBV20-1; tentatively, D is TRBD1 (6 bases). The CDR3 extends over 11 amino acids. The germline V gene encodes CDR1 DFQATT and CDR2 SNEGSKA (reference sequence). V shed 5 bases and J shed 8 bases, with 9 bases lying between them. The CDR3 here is CSARRGEKLFF. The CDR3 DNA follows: TGCAGTGCTCGTAGGGGGGAAAAACTGTTTTTT.

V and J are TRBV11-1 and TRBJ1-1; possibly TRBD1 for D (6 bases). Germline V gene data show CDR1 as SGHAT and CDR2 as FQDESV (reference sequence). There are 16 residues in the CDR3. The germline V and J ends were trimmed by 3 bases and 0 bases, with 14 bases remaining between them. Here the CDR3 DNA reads TGTGCCAGCAGCTTGCAACGGGGACACCTGAACACTGAAGCTTTCTTT. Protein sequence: CASSLQRGHLNTEAFF.

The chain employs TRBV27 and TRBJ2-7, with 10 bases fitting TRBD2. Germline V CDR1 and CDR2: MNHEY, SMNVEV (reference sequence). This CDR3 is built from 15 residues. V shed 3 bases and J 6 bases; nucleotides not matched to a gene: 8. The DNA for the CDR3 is TGTGCCAGCAGTTTGGCTCCTAGCGGGAGTTTCGAGCAGTACTTC. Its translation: CASSLAPSGSFEQYF.

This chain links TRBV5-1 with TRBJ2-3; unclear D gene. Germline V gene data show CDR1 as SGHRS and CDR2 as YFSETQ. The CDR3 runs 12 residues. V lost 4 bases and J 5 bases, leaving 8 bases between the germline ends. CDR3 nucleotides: TGCGCCAGCAGCATCTCAGTAGATACGCAGTATTTT. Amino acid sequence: CASSISVDTQYF. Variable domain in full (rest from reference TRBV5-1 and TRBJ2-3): KAGVTQTPRYLIKTRGQQVTLSCSPISGHRSVSWYQQTPGQGLQFLFEYFSETQRNKGNFPGRFSGRQFSNSRSEMNVSTLELGDSALYLCASSISVDTQYFGPGTRLTVL.

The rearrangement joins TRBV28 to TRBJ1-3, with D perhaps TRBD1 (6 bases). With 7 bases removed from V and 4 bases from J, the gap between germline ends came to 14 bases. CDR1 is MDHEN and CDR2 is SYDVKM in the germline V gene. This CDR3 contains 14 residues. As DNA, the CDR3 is TGTGCCAGCATCAACAAGGGGGGGGGAAACACCATATATTTT. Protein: CASINKGGGNTIYF. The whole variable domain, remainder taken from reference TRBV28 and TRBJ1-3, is DVKVTQSSRYLVKRTGEKVFLECVQDMDHENMFWYRQDPGLGLRLIYFSYDVKMKEKGDIPEGYSVSREKKERFSLILESASTNQTSMYLCASINKGGGNTIYFGEGSWLTVV.

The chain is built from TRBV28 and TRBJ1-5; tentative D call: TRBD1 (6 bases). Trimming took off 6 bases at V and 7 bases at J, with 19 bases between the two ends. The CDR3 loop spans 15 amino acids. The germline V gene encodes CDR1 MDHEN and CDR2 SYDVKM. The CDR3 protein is CASSQAGAGDQPQHF. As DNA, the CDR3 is TGTGCCAGCAGCCAGGCGGGGGCAGGGGACCAGCCCCAGCATTTT.

CDR3 bases: TGTGCCAGTACGAGGCGAAAGACAGCTGACACTGAAGCTTTCTTT. Amino acid sequence: CASTRRKTADTEAFF. This sequence joins TRBV19 and TRBJ1-1, with D possibly TRBD1 on 5 matching bases. V was clipped by 7 bases and J by 3 bases, with 18 bases between them. Germline CDR1 reads LNHDA; CDR2 reads SQIVND (reference sequence). The CDR3 runs to 15 residues. The full variable domain, completed using reference TRBV19 and TRBJ1-1, is DGGITQSPKYLFRKEGQNVTLSCEQNLNHDAMYWYRQDPGQGLRLIYYSQIVNDFQKGDIAEGYSVSREKKESFPLTVTSAQKNPTAFYLCASTRRKTADTEAFFGQGTRLTVV.

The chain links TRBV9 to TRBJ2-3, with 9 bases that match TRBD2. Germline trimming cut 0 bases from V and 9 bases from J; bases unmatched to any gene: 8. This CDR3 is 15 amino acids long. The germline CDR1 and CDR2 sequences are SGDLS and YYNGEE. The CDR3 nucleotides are TGTGCCAGCAGCGTAGCCGGAGCGGGAGGATCCACGCAGTATTTT. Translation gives CASSVAGAGGSTQYF.

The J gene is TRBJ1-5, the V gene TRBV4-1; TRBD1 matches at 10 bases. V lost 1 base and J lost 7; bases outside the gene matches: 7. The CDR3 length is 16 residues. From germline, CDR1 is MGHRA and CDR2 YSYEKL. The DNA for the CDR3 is TGCGCCAGCAGCCAAGGACGGGGACAGGGGATCCAGCCCCAGCATTTT. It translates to CASSQGRGQGIQPQHF.

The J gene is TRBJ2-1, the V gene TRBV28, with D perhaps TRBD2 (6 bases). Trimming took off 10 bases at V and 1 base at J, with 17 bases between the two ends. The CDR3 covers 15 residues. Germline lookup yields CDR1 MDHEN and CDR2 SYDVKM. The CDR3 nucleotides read TGTGCCACCACCCTAGCGCAGTCTTCCTACAATGAGCAGTTCTTC. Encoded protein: CATTLAQSSYNEQFF.

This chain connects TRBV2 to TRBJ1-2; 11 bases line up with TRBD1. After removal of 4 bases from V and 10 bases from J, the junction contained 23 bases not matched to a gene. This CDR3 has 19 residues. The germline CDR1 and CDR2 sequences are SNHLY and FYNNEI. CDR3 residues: CASSALRSQDRGPPGSYTF. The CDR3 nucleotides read TGTGCCAGCAGTGCCCTAAGGTCCCAGGACAGGGGGCCACCCGGCTCCTACACCTTC.